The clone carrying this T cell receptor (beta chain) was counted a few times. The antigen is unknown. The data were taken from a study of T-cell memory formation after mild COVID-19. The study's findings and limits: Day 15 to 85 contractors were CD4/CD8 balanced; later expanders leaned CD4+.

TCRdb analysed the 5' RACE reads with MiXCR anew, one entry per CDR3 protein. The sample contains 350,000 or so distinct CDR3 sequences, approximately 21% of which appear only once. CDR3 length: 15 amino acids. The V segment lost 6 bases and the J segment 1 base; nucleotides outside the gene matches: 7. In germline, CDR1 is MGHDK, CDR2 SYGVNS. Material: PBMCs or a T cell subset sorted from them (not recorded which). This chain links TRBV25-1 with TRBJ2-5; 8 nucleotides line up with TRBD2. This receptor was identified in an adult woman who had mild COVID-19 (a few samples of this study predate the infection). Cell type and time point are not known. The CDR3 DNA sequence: TGTGCCAGCAGGGGGAGCGGGGGCCCCCAAGAGACCCAGTACTTC. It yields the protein CASRGSGGPQETQYF.